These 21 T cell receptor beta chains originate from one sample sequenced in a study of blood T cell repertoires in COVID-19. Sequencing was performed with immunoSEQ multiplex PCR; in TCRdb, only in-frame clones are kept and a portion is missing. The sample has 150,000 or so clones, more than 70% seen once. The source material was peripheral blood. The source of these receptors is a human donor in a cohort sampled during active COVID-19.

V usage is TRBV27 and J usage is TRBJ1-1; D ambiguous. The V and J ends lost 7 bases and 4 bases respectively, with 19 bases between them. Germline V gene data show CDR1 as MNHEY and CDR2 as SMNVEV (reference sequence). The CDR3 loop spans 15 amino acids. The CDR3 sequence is CASKKIQVSGTEAFF. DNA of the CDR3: TGTGCCAGCAAAAAGATTCAGGTGAGCGGCACTGAAGCTTTCTTT.

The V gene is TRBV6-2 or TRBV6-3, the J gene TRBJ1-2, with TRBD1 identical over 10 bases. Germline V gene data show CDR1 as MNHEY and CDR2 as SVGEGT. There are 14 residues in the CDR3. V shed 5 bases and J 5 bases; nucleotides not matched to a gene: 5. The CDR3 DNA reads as TGTGCCAGCAGTCGACAGGGGGCGCGGTATGGCTACACCTTC. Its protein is CASSRQGARYGYTF.

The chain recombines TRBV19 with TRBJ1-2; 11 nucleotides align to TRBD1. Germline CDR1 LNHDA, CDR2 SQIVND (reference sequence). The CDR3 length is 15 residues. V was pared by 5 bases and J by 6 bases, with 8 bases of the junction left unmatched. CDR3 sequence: CASSAGQGAFNGYTF. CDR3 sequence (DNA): TGTGCCAGTAGTGCAGGACAGGGGGCTTTCAATGGCTACACCTTC.

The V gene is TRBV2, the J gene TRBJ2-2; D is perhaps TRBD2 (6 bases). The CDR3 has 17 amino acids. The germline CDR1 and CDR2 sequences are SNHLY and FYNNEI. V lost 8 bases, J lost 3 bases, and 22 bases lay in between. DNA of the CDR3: TGTGCCAGCGGACGGTACGGATCCGGGGACTACACCGGGGAGCTGTTTTTT. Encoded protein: CASGRYGSGDYTGELFF.

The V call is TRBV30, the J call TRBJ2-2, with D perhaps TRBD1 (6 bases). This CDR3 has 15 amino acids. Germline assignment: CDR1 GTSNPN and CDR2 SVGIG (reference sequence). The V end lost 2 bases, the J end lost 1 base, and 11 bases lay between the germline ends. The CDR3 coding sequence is TGTGCCTGGAGTCGGGACATCGTGAACACCGGGGAGCTGTTTTTT. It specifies CAWSRDIVNTGELFF.

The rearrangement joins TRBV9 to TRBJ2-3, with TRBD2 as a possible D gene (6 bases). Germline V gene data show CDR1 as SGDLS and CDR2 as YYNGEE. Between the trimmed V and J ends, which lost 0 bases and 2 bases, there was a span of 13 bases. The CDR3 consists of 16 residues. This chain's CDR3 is CASSVASSGYTDTQYF. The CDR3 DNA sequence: TGTGCCAGCAGCGTAGCAAGTAGCGGATACACAGATACGCAGTATTTT. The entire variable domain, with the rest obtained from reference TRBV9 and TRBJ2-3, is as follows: DSGVTQTPKHLITATGQRVTLRCSPRSGDLSVYWYQQSLDQGLQFLIQYYNGEERAKGNILERFSAQQFPDLHSELNLSSLELGDSALYFCASSVASSGYTDTQYFGPGTRLTVL.

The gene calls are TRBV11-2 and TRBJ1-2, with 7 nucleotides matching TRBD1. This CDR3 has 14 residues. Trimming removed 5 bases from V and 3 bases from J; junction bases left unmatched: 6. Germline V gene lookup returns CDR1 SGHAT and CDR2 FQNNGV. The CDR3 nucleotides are TGTGCCAGCAGCGAGGACAGGTTGGACTATGGCTACACCTTC. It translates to CASSEDRLDYGYTF. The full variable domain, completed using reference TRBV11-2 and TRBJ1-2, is EAGVAQSPRYKIIEKRQSVAFWCNPISGHATLYWYQQILGQGPKLLIQFQNNGVVDDSQLPKDRFSAERLKGVDSTLKIQPAKLEDSAVYLCASSEDRLDYGYTFGSGTRLTVV.

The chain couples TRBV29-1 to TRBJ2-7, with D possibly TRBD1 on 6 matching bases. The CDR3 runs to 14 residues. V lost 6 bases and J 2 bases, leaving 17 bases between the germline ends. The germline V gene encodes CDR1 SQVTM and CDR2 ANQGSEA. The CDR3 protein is CSVQVRGQPYEQYF. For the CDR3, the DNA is TGCAGCGTCCAGGTGAGGGGACAACCCTACGAGCAGTACTTC.

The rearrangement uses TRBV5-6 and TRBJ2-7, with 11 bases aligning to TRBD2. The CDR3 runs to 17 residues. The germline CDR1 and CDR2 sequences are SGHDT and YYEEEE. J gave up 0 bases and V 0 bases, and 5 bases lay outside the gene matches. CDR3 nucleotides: TGTGCCAGCAGCTTGGTGGGACTAGCGGATAGCTCCTACGAGCAGTACTTC. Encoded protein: CASSLVGLADSSYEQYF. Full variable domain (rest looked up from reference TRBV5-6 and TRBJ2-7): DAGVTQSPTHLIKTRGQQVTLRCSPKSGHDTVSWYQQALGQGPQFIFQYYEEEERQRGNFPDRFSGHQFPNYSSELNVNALLLGDSALYLCASSLVGLADSSYEQYFGPGTRLTVT.

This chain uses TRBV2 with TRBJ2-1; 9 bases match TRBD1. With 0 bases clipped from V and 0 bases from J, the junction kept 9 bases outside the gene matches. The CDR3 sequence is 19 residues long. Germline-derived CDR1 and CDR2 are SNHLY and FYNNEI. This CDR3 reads CASSEAIGDRVSSYNEQFF. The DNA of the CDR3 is TGTGCCAGCAGTGAAGCGATAGGGGACAGGGTGAGCTCCTACAATGAGCAGTTCTTC.

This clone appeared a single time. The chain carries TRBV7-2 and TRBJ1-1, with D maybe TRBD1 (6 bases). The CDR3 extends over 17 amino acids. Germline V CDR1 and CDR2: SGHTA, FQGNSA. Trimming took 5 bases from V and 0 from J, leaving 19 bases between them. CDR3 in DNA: TGTGCCAGCAGCCTAAGCCCGACAGGACCCATGAACACTGAAGCTTTCTTT. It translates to CASSLSPTGPMNTEAFF.

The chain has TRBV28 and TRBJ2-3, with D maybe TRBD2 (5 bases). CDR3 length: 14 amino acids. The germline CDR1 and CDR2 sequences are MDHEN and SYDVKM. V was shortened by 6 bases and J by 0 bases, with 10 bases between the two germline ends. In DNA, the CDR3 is TGTGCCAGCAGCGAGAGCGGAAGCACAGATACGCAGTATTTT. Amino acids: CASSESGSTDTQYF. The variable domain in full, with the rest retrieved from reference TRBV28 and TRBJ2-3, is DVKVTQSSRYLVKRTGEKVFLECVQDMDHENMFWYRQDPGLGLRLIYFSYDVKMKEKGDIPEGYSVSREKKERFSLILESASTNQTSMYLCASSESGSTDTQYFGPGTRLTVL.

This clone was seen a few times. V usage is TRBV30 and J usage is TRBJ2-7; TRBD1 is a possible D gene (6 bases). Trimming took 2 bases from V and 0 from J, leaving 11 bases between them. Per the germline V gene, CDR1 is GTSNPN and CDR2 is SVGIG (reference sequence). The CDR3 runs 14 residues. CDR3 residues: CAWSPNRVSYEQYF. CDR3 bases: TGTGCCTGGAGTCCCAACAGGGTCTCCTACGAGCAGTACTTC.

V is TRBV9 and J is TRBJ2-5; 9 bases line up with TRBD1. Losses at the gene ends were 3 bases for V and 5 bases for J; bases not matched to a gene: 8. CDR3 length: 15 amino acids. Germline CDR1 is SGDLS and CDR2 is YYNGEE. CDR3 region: CASSAQGAGRETQYF. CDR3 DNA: TGTGCCAGCAGCGCACAGGGGGCGGGTCGGGAGACCCAGTACTTC.

The CDR3: CASSRPDRTDTEAFF. CDR3 nucleotide sequence: TGTGCCAGCAGCCGGCCGGACAGAACGGACACTGAAGCTTTCTTT. V and J are TRBV5-6 and TRBJ1-1, with D possibly being TRBD1 (6 bases). Trimming took 4 bases from V and 3 from J, leaving 16 bases between them. This CDR3 spans 15 amino acids. The germline V gene encodes CDR1 SGHDT and CDR2 YYEEEE. Complete variable domain (other parts from reference TRBV5-6 and TRBJ1-1): DAGVTQSPTHLIKTRGQQVTLRCSPKSGHDTVSWYQQALGQGPQFIFQYYEEEERQRGNFPDRFSGHQFPNYSSELNVNALLLGDSALYLCASSRPDRTDTEAFFGQGTRLTVV.

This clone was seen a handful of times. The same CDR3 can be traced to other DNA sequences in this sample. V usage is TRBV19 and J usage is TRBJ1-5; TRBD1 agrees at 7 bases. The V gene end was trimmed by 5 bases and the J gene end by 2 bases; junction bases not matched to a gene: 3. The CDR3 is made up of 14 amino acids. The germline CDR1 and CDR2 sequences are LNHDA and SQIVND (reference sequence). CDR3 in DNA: TGTGCCAGTAGTGTTACAGGGGGCAATCAGCCCCAGCATTTT. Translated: CASSVTGGNQPQHF.

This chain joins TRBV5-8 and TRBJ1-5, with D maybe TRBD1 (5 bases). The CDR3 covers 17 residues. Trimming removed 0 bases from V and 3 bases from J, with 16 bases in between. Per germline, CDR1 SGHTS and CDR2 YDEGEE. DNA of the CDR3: TGTGCCAGCAGCTTGGTATATGGACAAGGGTACAATCAGCCCCAGCATTTT. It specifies CASSLVYGQGYNQPQHF.

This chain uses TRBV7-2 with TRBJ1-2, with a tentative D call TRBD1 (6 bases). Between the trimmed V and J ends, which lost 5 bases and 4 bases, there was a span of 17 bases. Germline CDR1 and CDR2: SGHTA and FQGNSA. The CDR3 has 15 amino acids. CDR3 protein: CASSPQWTETYGYTF. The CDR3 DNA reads TGTGCCAGCAGCCCCCAATGGACAGAGACCTATGGCTACACCTTC. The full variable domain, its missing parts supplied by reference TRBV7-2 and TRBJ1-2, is GAGVSQSPSNKVTEKGKDVELRCDPISGHTALYWYRQSLGQGLEFLIYFQGNSAPDKSGLPSDRFSAERTGGSVSTLTIQRTQQEDSAVYLCASSPQWTETYGYTFGSGTRLTVV.

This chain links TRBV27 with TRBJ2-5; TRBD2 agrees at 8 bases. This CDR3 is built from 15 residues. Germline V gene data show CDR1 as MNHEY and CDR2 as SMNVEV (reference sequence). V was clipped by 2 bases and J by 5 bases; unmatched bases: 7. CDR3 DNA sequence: TGTGCCAGCAGTTTACGGGGGGGGGTATCGGAGACCCAGTACTTC. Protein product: CASSLRGGVSETQYF.

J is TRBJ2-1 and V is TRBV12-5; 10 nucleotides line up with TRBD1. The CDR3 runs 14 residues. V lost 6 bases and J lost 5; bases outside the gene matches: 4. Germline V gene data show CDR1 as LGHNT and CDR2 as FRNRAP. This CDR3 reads CASGRGTGDNEQFF. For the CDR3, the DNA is TGTGCTAGTGGCCGCGGGACAGGGGACAATGAGCAGTTCTTC.

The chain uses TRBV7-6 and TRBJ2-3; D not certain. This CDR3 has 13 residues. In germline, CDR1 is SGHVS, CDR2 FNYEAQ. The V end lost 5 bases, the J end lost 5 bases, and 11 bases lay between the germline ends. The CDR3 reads CASSPVRGDTQYF. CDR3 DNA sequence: TGTGCCAGCAGCCCCGTCCGCGGAGATACGCAGTATTTT.